Presented here are 25 T cell receptor beta chains from one specimen sequenced in a study of OX40 agonist ivuxolimab in advanced cancers. To prepare the library, the immunoSEQ multiplex PCR assay was applied. Held by TCRdb, this immuneACCESS table contains in-frame sequences only and omits some clones. Under half of the omission traces to an unresolved V gene where checked; the cause of the rest is unknown. The table for this sample lists about 42,000 clones; about nine tenths of them were counted only once. Jointly, the top ten make up 4.5% to 6% of the sample. The material was CD4+ or CD8+ T cells sorted from blood, obtained in a trial of the OX40 agonist ivuxolimab. These receptors were collected from an adult with an advanced solid tumor such as melanoma, head and neck, liver or kidney cancer.

This clone was observed a single time. The J gene is TRBJ2-7, the V gene TRBV1. TRBV1 is noted as a pseudogene. The CDR3 extends over 13 amino acids. CDR3 sequence: CTSTVSLLHEQYF. As DNA, the CDR3 is TGCACCAGCACCGTCTCATTGCTCCACGAGCAGTACTTC.

This clone was observed a handful of times. CDR3 loop: CASSPVIGATEAFF. CDR3 DNA: TGTGCCAGCTCACCGGTGATAGGGGCCACTGAAGCTTTCTTT. The genes are TRBV18 and TRBJ1-1; the D gene is possibly TRBD1 (5 bases). This CDR3 is built from 14 residues. Germline V gene data show CDR1 as KGHSH and CDR2 as LQKENI. V was pared by 3 bases and J by 4 bases, with 12 bases between.

This chain connects TRBV30 to TRBJ1-2; D call uncertain. Germline V CDR1 and CDR2: GTSNPN, SVGIG (reference sequence). The CDR3 is made up of 12 amino acids. V lost 4 bases and J lost 8, with 14 bases in between. CDR3 nucleotides: TGTGCCTGGACGACGTCCGCGGGGGGCTACACCTTC. This translates into CAWTTSAGGYTF.

V is TRBV5-1 and J is TRBJ2-2; 14 bases agree with TRBD2. CDR3 size: 17 residues. The V and J ends lost 8 bases and 3 bases, in that order; junction bases with no gene match: 9. The germline V gene has CDR1 SGHRS and CDR2 YFSETQ. The CDR3 here is CASRPGTSGSYTGELFF. CDR3 nucleotide sequence: TGCGCCAGTCGGCCCGGGACTAGCGGGAGTTACACCGGGGAGCTGTTTTTT.

V usage is TRBV7-9 and J usage is TRBJ2-7, with a possible D match to TRBD2 (5 bases). From germline, CDR1 is SEHNR and CDR2 FQNEAQ (reference sequence). V was shortened by 1 base and J by 3 bases, with 10 bases between the two germline ends. This CDR3 spans 14 amino acids. CDR3 coding DNA: TGTGCCAGCAGCTTAGATGTTCGGGGCTACGAGCAGTACTTC. It yields the protein CASSLDVRGYEQYF.

The chain is built from TRBV28 and TRBJ1-4; 9 bases fit TRBD1. Per germline, CDR1 MDHEN and CDR2 SYDVKM. This CDR3 has 14 amino acids. V gave up 6 bases and J gave up 6 bases; unmatched junction bases: 5. CDR3 loop: CASSTDRGHEKLFF. The CDR3 region has the DNA TGTGCCAGCAGCACGGACAGGGGACATGAAAAACTGTTTTTT.

In nucleotides, the CDR3 is TGTGCCAGCAGCTTAGAGGGCAGGCGTGAAGCTTTCTTT. It codes for CASSLEGRREAFF. The chain recombines TRBV7-9 with TRBJ1-1; D remains unclear. Germline CDR1 SEHNR, CDR2 FQNEAQ (reference sequence). There are 13 residues in the CDR3. V shed 1 base and J shed 7 bases, with 10 bases lying between them.

V gene TRBV15 combines with J gene TRBJ2-3, with 7 bases lining up with TRBD2. The CDR3 contains 15 residues. With V trimmed by 0 bases and J by 9 bases, 9 bases remained unmatched. Germline lookup yields CDR1 LNHNV and CDR2 YYDKDF (reference sequence). This CDR3 reads CATSRDGTTDSTQYF. CDR3 coding DNA: TGTGCCACCAGCAGAGACGGGACTACCGATAGCACGCAGTATTTT.

The chain links TRBV11-2 to TRBJ2-3, with 7 bases matching TRBD2. V was clipped by 8 bases and J by 2 bases; unmatched bases: 10. CDR1 SGHAT and CDR2 FQNNGV come from the germline V gene. The CDR3 has 15 amino acids. This CDR3 is CASSRWEGITDTQYF. DNA of the CDR3: TGTGCCAGCTCCAGGTGGGAGGGGATCACAGATACGCAGTATTTT.

V gene TRBV28 combines with J gene TRBJ2-6; no firm D call. From germline, CDR1 is MDHEN and CDR2 SYDVKM. This CDR3 has 15 amino acids. The V end was cut by 2 bases, the J end by 0 bases, with 5 bases between. CDR3 residues: CASSLTPSGANVLTF. The DNA for the CDR3 is TGTGCCAGCAGTTTAACCCCCTCTGGGGCCAACGTCCTGACTTTC.

A word on this clone: An end of the junction differs from the germline gene, which may be a read error. The CDR3 sequence is CASSLAGGAVAF. CDR3 coding DNA: TGTGCCAGCAGCTTAGCGGGCGGCGCGGTCGCCTTC. This chain uses TRBV7-9 with TRBJ2-7; D is undetermined. Germline CDR1 and CDR2: SEHNR and FQNEAQ (reference sequence). The CDR3 contains 12 residues.

This chain connects TRBV27 to TRBJ1-2, with unresolved D. Germline V gene data show CDR1 as MNHEY and CDR2 as SMNVEV (reference sequence). The ends were cut back, 6 bases at V and 6 bases at J, with 17 bases in the middle. This CDR3 region has 14 residues. The CDR3 here is CASRPSEFTDGYTF. Here the CDR3 DNA reads TGTGCCAGCAGACCCAGCGAGTTTACGGATGGCTACACCTTC.

V gene TRBV9 combines with J gene TRBJ1-1; D call uncertain. The CDR3 extends over 14 amino acids. Germline CDR1 and CDR2: SGDLS and YYNGEE. Trimming removed 8 bases at V and 2 bases at J, with 16 bases between. CDR3 sequence reads: CASSEGHRNTEAFF. The CDR3 DNA sequence: TGTGCCAGTTCGGAGGGCCATAGAAACACTGAAGCTTTCTTT.

The J gene is TRBJ2-7, the V gene TRBV28; TRBD2 is a possible D gene (5 bases). This CDR3 is 13 amino acids long. The germline V gene encodes CDR1 MDHEN and CDR2 SYDVKM. Trimming removed 3 bases at V and 4 bases at J, with 10 bases between. CDR3 nucleotide sequence: TGTGCCAGCAGTTTGGCGGGCCTTTACGAGCAGTACTTC. Its protein is CASSLAGLYEQYF.

The genes are TRBV5-4 and TRBJ2-2; D is undetermined. V was pared by 3 bases and J by 4 bases, with 10 bases between. CDR3 size: 14 residues. The germline CDR1 and CDR2 sequences are SGHNT and YYREEE (reference sequence). In DNA, the CDR3 is TGTGCCAGCAGCTCTCGTGGGTCCACCGGGGAGCTGTTTTTT. As protein: CASSSRGSTGELFF.

This chain links TRBV7-8 with TRBJ2-1; 10 bases match TRBD2. Per the germline V gene, CDR1 is SGHVS and CDR2 is FQNEAQ. CDR3 length: 16 amino acids. Trimming cost V 5 bases and J 4 bases; bases outside gene matches: 8. The CDR3 here is CASSPPPGLAYNEQFF. CDR3 DNA: TGTGCCAGCAGCCCCCCCCCGGGACTAGCGTACAATGAGCAGTTCTTC.

This rearrangement joins TRBV6-1 to TRBJ2-1, with D possibly TRBD1 on 5 matching bases. The germline V and J ends were trimmed by 1 base and 2 bases, with 12 bases remaining between them. Germline-derived CDR1 and CDR2 are MNHNS and SASEGT. The CDR3 loop spans 16 amino acids. CDR3 nucleotides: TGTGCCAGCAGTGAAGTAGACAGAAAACCCTACAATGAGCAGTTCTTC. Translating it yields CASSEVDRKPYNEQFF.

This rearrangement joins TRBV28 to TRBJ2-7; TRBD1 is a possible D gene (6 bases). CDR3 length equals 14 residues. With 5 bases removed from V and 3 bases from J, the gap between germline ends came to 14 bases. Germline-derived CDR1 and CDR2 are MDHEN and SYDVKM. Written as DNA, the CDR3 is TGTGCCAGCAGTCCCGGGACACCGGTCTACGAGCAGTACTTC. Translating it yields CASSPGTPVYEQYF.

V is TRBV7-6 and J is TRBJ1-6; unclear D gene. The V gene's germline CDR1 is SGHVS and CDR2 FNYEAQ. Trimming stripped 1 base from V and 9 bases from J, with 7 bases between. The CDR3 is made up of 13 amino acids. The CDR3 sequence: CASSLDSASPLHF. CDR3 bases: TGTGCCAGCAGCTTAGACAGTGCTTCACCCCTCCACTTT.

V and J are TRBV30 and TRBJ1-1, with D perhaps matching TRBD1 (5 bases). The V end was cut by 3 bases, the J end by 1 base, with 12 bases between. The CDR3 sequence is 14 residues long. Germline CDR1 and CDR2: GTSNPN and SVGIG (reference sequence). In DNA, the CDR3 is TGTGCCTGGAGCGCTTTGGGACGGAACACTGAAGCTTTCTTT. It specifies CAWSALGRNTEAFF.

The chain joins TRBV29-1 to TRBJ2-7; 10 bases align to TRBD1. Per germline, CDR1 SQVTM and CDR2 ANQGSEA. The CDR3 loop spans 13 amino acids. J gave up 1 base and V 7 bases, and 4 bases lay outside the gene matches. The CDR3 DNA follows: TGCAGCGCCGGACAGGGGGAATCCTACGAGCAGTACTTC. This sequence encodes CSAGQGESYEQYF.

The chain carries TRBV6-1 and TRBJ2-1; TRBD2 aligns across 10 bases. The V gene end was trimmed by 0 bases and the J gene end by 1 base; junction bases not matched to a gene: 15. Per germline, CDR1 MNHNS and CDR2 SASEGT. The CDR3 totals 21 residues. The CDR3 nucleotides are TGTGCCAGCAGTGAAGCGGAGGAAGCTTTGGGACTAGCGACATCCTACAATGAGCAGTTCTTC. This sequence encodes CASSEAEEALGLATSYNEQFF.

The CDR3 region has the DNA TGTGCCAGCAGCCTCACGAGACAGGGCAGTGGCTACACCTTC. This sequence encodes CASSLTRQGSGYTF. The V gene is TRBV5-4, the J gene TRBJ1-2; 7 bases fit TRBD1. The CDR3 runs 14 residues. V was clipped by 4 bases and J by 7 bases; unmatched bases: 10. Germline V gene data show CDR1 as SGHNT and CDR2 as YYREEE (reference sequence).

V gene TRBV19 combines with J gene TRBJ2-6; possibly TRBD2 for D (5 bases). The CDR3 has 15 amino acids. The V and J ends lost 9 bases and 2 bases respectively, with 14 bases between them. Germline assignment: CDR1 LNHDA and CDR2 SQIVND (reference sequence). The CDR3 is CASGMIFAGANVLTF. The CDR3, as DNA: TGTGCCAGCGGGATGATTTTTGCTGGGGCCAACGTCCTGACTTTC.

This clone has just one count. This chain links TRBV5-6 with TRBJ1-3; D remains ambiguous. The CDR3 covers 13 residues. Between the trimmed V and J ends, which lost 4 bases and 4 bases, there was a span of 9 bases. The germline V gene has CDR1 SGHDT and CDR2 YYEEEE. The CDR3 region has the DNA TGTGCCAGCAGCCCTGACGTCGGAAACACCATATATTTT. It encodes CASSPDVGNTIYF. The full variable domain, rest sourced from reference TRBV5-6 and TRBJ1-3, is DAGVTQSPTHLIKTRGQQVTLRCSPKSGHDTVSWYQQALGQGPQFIFQYYEEEERQRGNFPDRFSGHQFPNYSSELNVNALLLGDSALYLCASSPDVGNTIYFGEGSWLTVV.